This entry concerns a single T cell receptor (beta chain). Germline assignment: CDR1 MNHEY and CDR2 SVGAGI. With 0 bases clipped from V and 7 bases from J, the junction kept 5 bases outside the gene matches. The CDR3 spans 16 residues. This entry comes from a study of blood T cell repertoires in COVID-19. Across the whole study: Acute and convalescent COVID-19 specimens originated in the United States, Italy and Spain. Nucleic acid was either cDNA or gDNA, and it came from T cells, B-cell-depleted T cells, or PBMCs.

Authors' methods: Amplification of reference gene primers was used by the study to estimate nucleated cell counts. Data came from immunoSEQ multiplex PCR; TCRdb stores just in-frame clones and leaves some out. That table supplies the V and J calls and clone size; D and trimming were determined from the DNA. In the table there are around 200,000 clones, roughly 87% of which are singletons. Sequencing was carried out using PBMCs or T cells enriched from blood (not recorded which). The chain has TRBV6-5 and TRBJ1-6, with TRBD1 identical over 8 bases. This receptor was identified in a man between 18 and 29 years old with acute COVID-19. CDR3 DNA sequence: TGTGCCAGCAGTTACTCAGGCAGGGGGCAGAATTCACCCCTCCACTTT. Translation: CASSYSGRGQNSPLHF.